This TCR beta chain appears in the sequencing data of a study of T cells in women clearing cervical HPV infection (dated by TCRdb to about 2018). At the level of the whole study: The cases were 25 women with histologically confirmed HPV16-related CIN3 or worse, and 2 of these cases were invasive cancers. Since HLA typing was available for only a few women, HLA type could not be ruled out as a confounder. Cases and controls were matched on age within five years and on year of sample collection. The controls were about 25 women whose single incident HPV16 infection cleared within 12 months with no development of precancer or cancer. Blood from cases was drawn at the visit where the lesion was first identified, while blood from controls was drawn once the infection was no longer detected. Quality controls consisted of five blinded duplicates per group, for a total of about 60 samples made up of approximately 50 participants and ten or so replicates. An exploratory proof-of-principle case-control study, nested within the Guanacaste HPV Natural History Study in Costa Rica, was conducted to compare TCR repertoires across cervical HPV16 outcomes. The parent cohort enrolled around 10,000 women aged 18 or older in Guanacaste, Costa Rica, during about 1993 to 1994 and followed them for more than 6 years. Among cases, blood sampling came a median of approximately 150 days after lesion detection, with an interquartile range of roughly 85 to 220 days. A median age of around 35 years was observed in cases versus roughly 38 in controls, and no significant differences in baseline characteristics were found.

Study-wide findings and limitations: CIN3+ cases had significantly higher TCR repertoire richness than controls across sequencing depths, but evenness did not differ between the groups. Cases had lower TRBV6-7 relative abundance than controls (around 0.11% versus 0.15%; Bonferroni P = 0.0008). Because of the cross-sectional design, the study could not determine whether the associations came before infection or resulted from infection, and neither effector/memory subsets nor HPV-specific T cells were isolated. Random forest classifiers combining richness and V gene abundances distinguished cases from controls with an estimated AUC of roughly 0.83. Because the number of T cells per sample was unknown, the richness differences could reflect varying T-cell content rather than repertoire biology.

Using the immunoSEQ assay, multiplex PCR amplified TCR beta CDR3 regions from an average of 1200 ng of genomic DNA per sample. To correct primer bias, the assay used a complete synthetic TCR repertoire to set an amplification baseline. The amplicons were sequenced using the Illumina platform. In the authors' own workflow: Sequences were error-corrected by clustering with frequency ratios and a modified nearest-neighbor algorithm and were then analyzed in the immunoSEQ Analyzer with IMGT gene definitions. At each rarefaction depth, TCR richness and evenness were averaged across 20 rarefaction repeats, and any sample with fewer sequences than the depth was left out. Relative abundances of V, D and J genes were compared between groups using Wilcoxon rank sum tests, with FDR correction applied. An intraclass correlation of just under 96% for TCR richness and an average of around 80% across about 66 gene segments were obtained from the blinded duplicates. TCRdb took over this immuneACCESS table, retaining in-frame rearrangements with V and J assigned. Such tables are incomplete; in checked studies, under half of the missing clones stem from an unresolved V gene, and the remainder is unexplained. V, J and clone size derive from that table, while D and trimming were established from the DNA sequence. This sample's table contains some 30,000 clones. About 7.8% of the sample rests with the top ten.

Every participant had a single incident cervical HPV16 infection, and prevalent HPV16 infections were excluded. Cervical HPV DNA was detected with MY09/MY11 PCR, and genotyping was done by dot-blot hybridization. Roughly 16 mL of heparinized blood were centrifuged, and the buffy coat was split into aliquots, frozen at -30 degrees C, and then kept at -80 degrees C. QIAGEN kits were used to extract genomic DNA from buffy coat specimens. Including the terminal cysteine and phenylalanine, the CDR3 comprises 14 residues. The CDR3 was read in part: 33 bases, with the frame set at base 1. V loses 5 bases of germline sequence and J loses 1 base, and the interval between the two ends is 11 bases. Looking up the germline V gene (reference sequence) yields CDR1 GTSNPN and CDR2 SVGIG. With respect to this clone: Which antigen it targets is not known. The CDR3 goes on 3 residues after the read ends, and that part is filled in from the germline J gene.

This chain is built from TRBV30 and TRBJ2-2, with TRBD1 as a weak D call on 6 bases. The clonotype originates from a woman aged 18-70 years with a cervical HPV16 infection that either progressed to CIN3+ or cleared (not recorded which). The sample comprised blood buffy coat. The CDR3 amino acid sequence is: CAWCRRGNTGELFF. The covered CDR3 bases are TGTGCCTGGTGCCGCAGGGGGAACACCGGGGAG.